This T cell receptor beta chain was recovered during a study of OX40 agonist ivuxolimab in advanced cancers. The overall study: The patients got ivuxolimab, which is an agonistic anti-OX40 (CD134) antibody.

Profiled with immunoSEQ multiplex PCR; TCRdb holds only in-frame clones, not every one. The sample records about 79,000 clones, about 90% being singletons. The length of the CDR3 is 15 residues. CDR1 KGHSH and CDR2 LQKENI come from the germline V gene. The V segment lost 0 bases and the J segment 3 bases; nucleotides outside the gene matches: 4. The clonotype was recovered from an adult with an advanced solid tumor such as melanoma, head and neck, liver or kidney cancer. The sample in question was CD4+ or CD8+ T cells sorted from blood, obtained in a trial of the OX40 agonist ivuxolimab. The chain couples TRBV18 to TRBJ1-1; 7 bases line up with TRBD1. CDR3 region: CASSPPKGTDTEAFF. CDR3 coding DNA: TGTGCCAGCTCACCACCAAAAGGGACAGACACTGAAGCTTTCTTT.